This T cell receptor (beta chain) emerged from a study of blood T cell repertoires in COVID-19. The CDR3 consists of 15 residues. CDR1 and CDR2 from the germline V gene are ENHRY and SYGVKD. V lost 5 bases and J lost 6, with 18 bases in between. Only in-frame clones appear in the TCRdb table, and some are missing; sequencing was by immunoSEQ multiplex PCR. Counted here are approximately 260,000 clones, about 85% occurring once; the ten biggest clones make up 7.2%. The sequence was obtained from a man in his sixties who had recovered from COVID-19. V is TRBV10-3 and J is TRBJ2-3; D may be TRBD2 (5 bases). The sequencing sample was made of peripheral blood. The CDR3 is CAISSRDTSLDTQYF. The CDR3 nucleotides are TGTGCCATCAGTAGTCGAGACACTAGTTTGGATACGCAGTATTTT.